Described below is a single T cell receptor beta chain sequence and its context. The antigen is unknown. The entry originates in a study of cytotoxic CD8 clonotypes in ibrutinib-treated CLL. Across the whole study: Partial response occurred in roughly 25 patients and complete response in 2; at median approximately 68 months, around 15 remained remitted and roughly twelve progressed. Response samples were obtained once patients had received a median about 12 months of treatment, range 6 to 36. Overall study results and limits: Lymph node repertoires were not studied, and sampling times were unmatched.

The CDR3 is 17 amino acids. Trimming removed 2 bases at V and 1 base at J, with 18 bases between. Assay used: immunoSEQ multiplex PCR; TCRdb lists only in-frame clones, some missing. The data show some 130,000 clones, 80% to 90% seen once. The gene calls are TRBV5-3 and TRBJ1-1; D gene ambiguous. TRBV5-3 is classed as an ORF, of uncertain function. The origin of this receptor is a human donor with chronic lymphocytic leukemia. The source material was PBMCs, sampled after 24 months of ibrutinib treatment. The CDR3 here is CARSLTLRIHSNTEAFF. The CDR3 bases are TGTGCCAGAAGCTTAACACTTCGTATACACTCGAACACTGAAGCTTTCTTT.